These 10 T cell receptor beta chains were all obtained from the same sample, sequenced in a study of control samples from healthy donors and cancer patients. Sequencing was performed with immunoSEQ multiplex PCR; in TCRdb, only in-frame clones are kept and a portion is missing. Among some 120,000 clones listed, 85% to 90% were seen once. Source material: PBMCs. The receptor source for this set is a woman between 50 and 59 years old with colorectal cancer.

This clone was observed a single time. The V and J genes are TRBV2 and TRBJ1-2, with 7 nucleotides matching TRBD1. Per germline, CDR1 SNHLY and CDR2 FYNNEI. The CDR3 totals 13 residues. V lost 6 bases and J lost 6; bases outside the gene matches: 7. CDR3 sequence reads: CASRGQLSNGYTF. DNA of the CDR3: TGTGCCAGCAGGGGACAGCTCTCGAATGGCTACACCTTC.

The chain couples TRBV6-5 to TRBJ2-1; 13 bases align to TRBD2. Looked up from germline, CDR1 is MNHEY and CDR2 is SVGAGI. The CDR3 has 15 residues. Germline trimming cut 5 bases from V and 9 bases from J; bases unmatched to any gene: 7. In DNA form, the CDR3 reads TGTGCCAGCAGTCAAACTAGCGGGGGGGTAGGTGAGCAGTTCTTC. This codes for CASSQTSGGVGEQFF.

The chain employs TRBV9 and TRBJ2-2; 11 bases line up with TRBD2. Germline V gene lookup returns CDR1 SGDLS and CDR2 YYNGEE. After removal of 2 bases from V and 6 bases from J, the junction contained 6 bases not matched to a gene. This CDR3 region has 16 residues. The CDR3 loop is CASSVLAGGHSGELFF. The DNA of the CDR3 is TGTGCCAGCAGCGTTTTAGCGGGGGGGCATTCCGGGGAGCTGTTTTTT.

This chain connects TRBV5-1 to TRBJ2-5; the D gene is possibly TRBD2 (5 bases). The germline gives CDR1 SGHRS, CDR2 YFSETQ. The CDR3 totals 12 residues. V was trimmed by 5 bases and J by 5 bases, leaving 10 bases between them. The CDR3 DNA is TGCGCCAGCAGTATGGACTTGGAGACCCAGTACTTC. Its translation: CASSMDLETQYF.

The genes are TRBV11-2 and TRBJ2-1; D is perhaps TRBD1 (6 bases). Looked up from germline, CDR1 is SGHAT and CDR2 is FQNNGV. CDR3 length equals 17 residues. Trimming removed 0 bases at V and 4 bases at J, with 16 bases between. Written as DNA, the CDR3 is TGTGCCAGCAGCTTAGATCCACGACAGGCACCGTACAATGAGCAGTTCTTC. As protein: CASSLDPRQAPYNEQFF.

The V gene is TRBV7-9, the J gene TRBJ1-2; 9 nucleotides align to TRBD1. The CDR3 contains 16 residues. Per germline, CDR1 SEHNR and CDR2 FQNEAQ (reference sequence). V was clipped by 1 base and J by 3 bases; unmatched bases: 6. The chain's CDR3 is CASSLGAGQGYYGYTF. The CDR3 region has the DNA TGTGCCAGCAGCTTAGGAGCGGGACAGGGCTACTATGGCTACACCTTC.

This clone was detected only once. The chain couples TRBV5-4 to TRBJ2-1; TRBD1 matches 7 bases. CDR3 length equals 14 residues. Trimming took 5 bases from V and 5 from J; bases not matched to a gene: 7. In germline, CDR1 is SGHNT, CDR2 YYREEE (reference sequence). As DNA, the CDR3 is TGTGCCAGCAGTCCCGAGGGACAGCACAATGAGCAGTTCTTC. Translation: CASSPEGQHNEQFF. The full variable domain, its missing parts supplied by reference TRBV5-4 and TRBJ2-1, is ETGVTQSPTHLIKTRGQQVTLRCSSQSGHNTVSWYQQALGQGPQFIFQYYREEENGRGNFPPRFSGLQFPNYSSELNVNALELDDSALYLCASSPEGQHNEQFFGPGTRLTVL.

The CDR3 bases are TGTGCCAGCAGCCCCAAGTCCAGGTACACCCATGAGCAGTTCTTC. It translates to CASSPKSRYTHEQFF. V is TRBV11-2 and J is TRBJ2-1; no firm D call. The CDR3 contains 15 residues. Germline V gene lookup returns CDR1 SGHAT and CDR2 FQNNGV. Trimming took off 5 bases at V and 8 bases at J, with 19 bases between the two ends.

The rearrangement joins TRBV6-5 to TRBJ2-6; the D is unclear. V lost 7 bases, J lost 0 bases, and 10 bases lay in between. CDR1 is MNHEY and CDR2 is SVGAGI in the germline V gene. The CDR3 has 15 amino acids. The CDR3: CASTAGPSGANVLTF. The CDR3 DNA sequence: TGTGCCAGCACGGCAGGTCCCTCTGGGGCCAACGTCCTGACTTTC.

The table lists this clone with a count of one. The V gene is TRBV9, the J gene TRBJ1-2; 9 nucleotides align to TRBD1. The CDR3 runs to 14 residues. V was pared by 3 bases and J by 7 bases, with 7 bases of the junction left unmatched. Germline V CDR1 and CDR2: SGDLS, YYNGEE. Here the CDR3 reads CASSGLQGASGYTF. The CDR3 nucleotides read TGTGCCAGCAGCGGATTACAGGGGGCTAGTGGCTACACCTTC.